This T cell receptor (beta chain) was identified in a study of T-cell memory formation after mild COVID-19. Study results and caveats: Contracting clones from day 15 to 85 showed balanced CD4/CD8; later expanders favored CD4+. Nothing confirmed that second-wave clones peaking on day 37 were specific for SARS-CoV-2. Those CD4+ clones that contracted were mainly in CM and EM (CD8+ ones in EMRA).

TCRdb passed the 5' RACE reads through MiXCR, listing each CDR3 protein once. The data hold about 430,000 distinct CDR3 sequences, with 18% observed a single time. Germline V gene lookup returns CDR1 SNHLY and CDR2 FYNNEI. V lost 7 bases, J lost 5 bases, and 14 bases lay in between. The CDR3 runs to 13 residues. This clonotype was detected only a few times. The antigen is undetermined. This receptor was identified in a man aged 18 to 30 who had mild COVID-19 (a few samples of this study predate the infection). Cell type and time point are not known. The V call is TRBV2, the J call TRBJ2-5; maybe TRBD2 (6 bases). The source material was PBMCs or a T cell subset sorted from them (not recorded which). The CDR3 sequence: CASTRWGEETQYF. CDR3 bases: TGTGCCAGCACTCGTTGGGGGGAGGAGACCCAGTACTTC.